The 25 T cell receptor beta chains below all came from one sample that was sequenced in a study of cytomegalovirus exposure and HLA in healthy donors. This PCR relied on a set of 60 Vbeta primers and 13 Jbeta primers. Clones were read by immunoSEQ multiplex PCR, and TCRdb kept only the in-frame ones, dropping some. The sample comprises 170,000 or so clones, about 73% of which are singletons, and less than 15% rests with the top ten. The sequenced sample consisted of PBMCs. These receptors were taken from a woman in her 50s in good health and CMV-seropositive.

V is TRBV4-1 and J is TRBJ2-1, with 11 bases lining up with TRBD1. Per the germline V gene, CDR1 is MGHRA and CDR2 is YSYEKL. The length of the CDR3 is 16 residues. After removal of 4 bases from V and 6 bases from J, the junction contained 8 bases not matched to a gene. The CDR3 region has the DNA TGCGCCAGCAGCCTTAGCGGACAGGGGGCCGGCAATGAGCAGTTCTTC. It translates to CASSLSGQGAGNEQFF.

The V call is TRBV6-4, the J call TRBJ1-6; D not certain. CDR3 size: 13 residues. The V gene lost 6 bases and the J gene lost 0 bases, with 3 bases spanning the gap. Germline-derived CDR1 and CDR2 are MRHNA and SNTAGT. CDR3 DNA sequence: TGTGCCAGCAGGAGCTCCTATAATTCACCCCTCCACTTT. Translating it yields CASRSSYNSPLHF.

CDR3 DNA: TGTGCCAGCAGCGTAGGACAAGGCGGGAATTCACCCCTCCACTTT. Amino acids: CASSVGQGGNSPLHF. This sequence joins TRBV9 and TRBJ1-6; D is unclear. The CDR3 runs to 15 residues. Trimming cost V 0 bases and J 7 bases, with 11 bases left between them. Germline V lookup: CDR1 SGDLS, CDR2 YYNGEE.

The chain joins TRBV7-8 to TRBJ2-1, with 13 positions matching TRBD2. The V gene's germline CDR1 is SGHVS and CDR2 FQNEAQ. The CDR3 spans 17 residues. V shed 5 bases and J 0 bases; nucleotides not matched to a gene: 4. CDR3 nucleotide sequence: TGTGCCAGCAGCCCCGGGACTAGCGGGGTCTCCTACAATGAGCAGTTCTTC. It yields the protein CASSPGTSGVSYNEQFF.

This chain links TRBV11-1 with TRBJ1-4; D is unclear. This CDR3 is 13 amino acids long. Trimming removed 5 bases from V and 8 bases from J, with 12 bases in between. Germline CDR1 and CDR2: SGHAT and FQDESV (reference sequence). The CDR3 reads CASSPGVTEKLFF. The CDR3 bases are TGTGCCAGCAGCCCTGGTGTAACAGAAAAACTGTTTTTT.

The chain links TRBV2 to TRBJ1-1; maybe TRBD1 (6 bases). The ends were cut back, 9 bases at V and 4 bases at J, with 12 bases in the middle. The CDR3 is 12 amino acids. Germline V lookup: CDR1 SNHLY, CDR2 FYNNEI. The CDR3 bases are TGTGCCAGACGTGCGGACAGCACTGAAGCTTTCTTT. Amino acid sequence: CARRADSTEAFF. Looking up the rest from reference TRBV2 and TRBJ1-1 gives the full variable domain: EPEVTQTPSHQVTQMGQEVILRCVPISNHLYFYWYRQILGQKVEFLVSFYNNEISEKSEIFDDQFSVERPDGSNFTLKIRSTKLEDSAMYFCARRADSTEAFFGQGTRLTVV.

The chain combines TRBV19 with TRBJ2-2; D may be TRBD2 (6 bases). The CDR3 runs to 17 residues. V was trimmed by 3 bases and J by 1 base, leaving 15 bases between them. CDR1 and CDR2 from the germline V gene are LNHDA and SQIVND (reference sequence). DNA for the CDR3: TGTGCCAGTAGTATCTCCGGAGGGACCGGGAACACCGGGGAGCTGTTTTTT. It codes for CASSISGGTGNTGELFF.

CDR3 nucleotides: TGCGCCAGCAGCTTTGGGGGTGACAGGGGCCAAGAGACCCAGTACTTC. It yields the protein CASSFGGDRGQETQYF. The chain combines TRBV5-1 with TRBJ2-5; 8 bases agree with TRBD1. The CDR3 extends over 16 amino acids. Germline V CDR1 and CDR2: SGHRS, YFSETQ. V dropped 2 bases and J dropped 1; count of bases not matched to a gene: 7.

The rearrangement links TRBV10-3 to TRBJ1-4; D unclear. CDR3 length equals 13 residues. CDR1 is ENHRY and CDR2 is SYGVKD in the germline V gene. With 8 bases removed from V and 7 bases from J, the gap between germline ends came to 14 bases. Written as DNA, the CDR3 is TGTGCCATCCGAGGCGTTACGGGTGAAAAACTGTTTTTT. Translated: CAIRGVTGEKLFF.

The J gene is TRBJ1-5, the V gene TRBV6-6; possible D gene TRBD1, 6 bases. V was shortened by 5 bases and J by 2 bases, with 10 bases between the two germline ends. The CDR3 totals 14 residues. CDR1 and CDR2 (germline): MNHNY, SVGAGI (reference sequence). The CDR3 sequence: CASSQGSGNQPQHF. The CDR3 region has the DNA TGTGCCAGCAGTCAGGGGAGCGGCAATCAGCCCCAGCATTTT.

The chain combines TRBV5-1 with TRBJ2-7; 12 nucleotides line up with TRBD1. The germline CDR1 and CDR2 sequences are SGHRS and YFSETQ. V shed 4 bases and J 5 bases; nucleotides not matched to a gene: 7. This CDR3 has 15 amino acids. The CDR3 protein is CASSRTGTGGNEQYF. The CDR3 DNA reads TGCGCCAGCAGCCGCACCGGGACAGGGGGCAACGAGCAGTACTTC.

The chain has TRBV11-2 and TRBJ2-7, with 8 bases identical to TRBD1. CDR1 SGHAT and CDR2 FQNNGV come from the germline V gene. Trimming removed 1 base from V and 0 bases from J; junction bases left unmatched: 5. The CDR3 has 16 amino acids. This CDR3 is CASSLAGTGDSYEQYF. CDR3 sequence (DNA): TGTGCCAGCAGCTTAGCCGGGACAGGAGACTCCTACGAGCAGTACTTC.

This rearrangement joins TRBV5-1 to TRBJ2-7; 10 positions match TRBD1. This CDR3 has 14 amino acids. Per the germline V gene, CDR1 is SGHRS and CDR2 is YFSETQ. The ends lost 6 bases at V and 5 bases at J; junction bases unmatched: 8. Here the CDR3 DNA reads TGCGCCAGCACCCGGGACAGGGGAGACAACGAGCAGTACTTC. Translation: CASTRDRGDNEQYF.

This sequence joins TRBV12-5 and TRBJ1-1, with D maybe TRBD1 (6 bases). Trimming pared 2 bases from V and 7 bases from J, leaving 20 bases between. Germline assignment: CDR1 LGHNT and CDR2 FRNRAP. The CDR3 consists of 16 residues. The CDR3 nucleotides read TGTGCTAGTGGTTTGTTTCGAAACAGGGAGGGTGATGAAGCTTTCTTT. Protein: CASGLFRNREGDEAFF.

The CDR3 protein is CASSWAGPDNEQFF. The CDR3 DNA reads as TGCGCCAGCAGCTGGGCGGGGCCTGACAATGAGCAGTTCTTC. The chain recombines TRBV5-1 with TRBJ2-1; D is perhaps TRBD2 (6 bases). The CDR3 is 14 residues long. Germline assignment: CDR1 SGHRS and CDR2 YFSETQ. Trimming stripped 3 bases from V and 5 bases from J, with 12 bases between.

The chain joins TRBV30 to TRBJ1-2, with D uncertain. Trimming left V 0 bases short and J 8 bases short, with 16 bases between. Germline loops: CDR1 GTSNPN, CDR2 SVGIG (reference sequence). The CDR3 loop spans 14 amino acids. The CDR3 bases are TGTGCCTGGAGTGTAGTTTCCCCGGGAGGCGGCTACACCTTC. Its translation: CAWSVVSPGGGYTF.

The rearrangement joins TRBV6-5 to TRBJ1-2, with D unclear. Looked up from germline, CDR1 is MNHEY and CDR2 is SVGAGI. This CDR3 comprises 12 residues. Trimming removed 1 base at V and 8 bases at J, with 8 bases between. The CDR3 here is CASSYWAGGYTF. CDR3 coding DNA: TGTGCCAGCAGTTACTGGGCGGGGGGCTACACCTTC.

In regard to this clone: The identical CDR3 is also encoded by other nucleotide sequences in the sample. The CDR3 loop is CASSLAGGSTDTQYF. CDR3 nucleotides: TGCGCCAGCAGCTTGGCCGGGGGGAGCACAGATACGCAGTATTTT. The J gene is TRBJ2-3, the V gene TRBV5-1; 7 bases align to TRBD2. Germline V gene data show CDR1 as SGHRS and CDR2 as YFSETQ. J gave up 0 bases and V 0 bases, and 1 base lay outside the gene matches. This CDR3 spans 15 amino acids.

The chain joins TRBV30 to TRBJ1-5; D may be TRBD1 (5 bases). V lost 1 base to trimming and J lost 2 bases, with 12 bases between them. CDR1 and CDR2 from the germline V gene are GTSNPN and SVGIG (reference sequence). The CDR3 contains 15 residues. CDR3 DNA sequence: TGTGCCTGGAGTGGACGGGGAGGGGGCAATCAGCCCCAGCATTTT. It codes for CAWSGRGGGNQPQHF.

This clone was observed a handful of times. The chain links TRBV5-6 to TRBJ1-1; 7 nucleotides align to TRBD1. Germline CDR1 and CDR2: SGHDT and YYEEEE. The CDR3 has 15 amino acids. The V and J ends lost 0 bases and 11 bases, in that order; junction bases with no gene match: 13. CDR3 bases: TGTGCCAGCAGCTTGGACCTCGGAGGGGGCGGTGGGGCTTTCTTT. Translated, it gives CASSLDLGGGGGAFF.

On this clone itself: One base separates it from a far larger clone, so it is likely a read error. The chain links TRBV4-2 to TRBJ1-3, with 8 nucleotides matching TRBD1. This CDR3 has 17 amino acids. Germline assignment: CDR1 LGHNA and CDR2 YNFKEQ. V lost 5 bases and J lost 0; bases outside the gene matches: 9. The CDR3: CASSGTGGYSSGNTIYF. The CDR3 region has the DNA TGTGCCAGCAGCGGCACAGGGGGATACTCCTCTGGAAACACCATATATTTT.

This chain joins TRBV5-1 and TRBJ2-1; 9 bases are shared with TRBD1. The CDR3 has 17 residues. Losses at the gene ends were 4 bases for V and 5 bases for J; bases not matched to a gene: 13. Per the germline V gene, CDR1 is SGHRS and CDR2 is YFSETQ. The CDR3 region has the DNA TGCGCCAGCAGCCGCAGTGGACAGGGGTTGATCGACAATGAGCAGTTCTTC. As protein: CASSRSGQGLIDNEQFF.

The chain couples TRBV18 to TRBJ1-5, with D unclear. The CDR3 is made up of 14 amino acids. In germline, CDR1 is KGHSH, CDR2 LQKENI. Trimming left V 3 bases short and J 5 bases short, with 11 bases between. The CDR3 DNA sequence: TGTGCCAGCTCACCGGCGGGGAGCGATCAGCCCCAGCATTTT. It translates to CASSPAGSDQPQHF.

This clone has just one count. This chain connects TRBV18 to TRBJ2-7, with D possibly matching TRBD1 (5 bases). The CDR3 contains 15 residues. Trimming took 4 bases from V and 6 from J, leaving 19 bases between them. CDR1 and CDR2 from the germline V gene are KGHSH and LQKENI. DNA of the CDR3: TGTGCCAGCTCACTTGGTGCAGGGATTATGGGCGAGCAGTACTTC. Protein sequence: CASSLGAGIMGEQYF.

In its sample, this clone was seen a few times. This rearrangement joins TRBV6-6 to TRBJ1-1, with 9 bases aligning to TRBD1. This CDR3 spans 14 amino acids. Per germline, CDR1 MNHNY and CDR2 SVGAGI (reference sequence). V lost 7 bases and J lost 4; bases outside the gene matches: 7. CDR3 loop: CASKNTGGGTEAFF. In nucleotides, the CDR3 is TGTGCCAGCAAAAACACAGGGGGCGGCACTGAAGCTTTCTTT.